The rows below give T cell receptor beta chains drawn from one sample of a study of blood T cell repertoires in COVID-19. Some clones are missing from TCRdb's copy, which holds only in-frame ones; the method was immunoSEQ multiplex PCR. The sample lists about half a million clones; 75% to 90% were seen once. The sample comprised peripheral blood. These receptors all stem from a human donor in a cohort sampled during active COVID-19. The conserved cysteine and the conserved F or W are not part of the CDR3 here. Some rows have no size entry. The others give once, few or many, or a class for an expanded clone.

TRBJ1-3 | TRBV2 | few | 11 | ASSLQLDRSTY
TRBJ1-5 | TRBV30 | NA | 13 | AWSEDQGGNQPQH
TRBJ2-7 | TRBV6-2/TRBV6-3 | few | 14 | ASSYEVSGATYEQY
TRBJ1-4 | TRBV19 | NA | 11 | ASSSPGGEKLF
TRBJ1-2 | TRBV30 | NA | 11 | AWTPGVDYGYT
TRBJ2-2 | TRBV21-1 | NA | 17 | ASSPAGGSLFANTGELF
TRBJ2-3 | TRBV5-6 | NA | 13 | ASSSVLAGSNTQY
TRBJ2-1 | TRBV24-1 | NA | 13 | ATSGVTGIRSEQF
TRBJ2-7 | TRBV2 | few | 12 | ATVGTSGSYEQY
TRBJ2-3 | TRBV27 | once | 17 | ASSLAGQGLFSYTDTQY
TRBJ1-6 | TRBV30 | NA | 13 | AWDLDSSYNSPLH
TRBJ2-2 | TRBV28 | NA | 10 | ASWGVAGELF
TRBJ2-1 | TRBV6-2/TRBV6-3 | NA | 15 | ASSYHSSGGIGHEQF
TRBJ2-1 | TRBV12-1 | NA | 19 | ASSTASTSGRALYSCHEQF
TRBJ2-7 | TRBV7-3 | few | 11 | ASSSLQGYEQY
TRBJ2-1 | TRBV11-2 | NA | 10 | ASSLAGAEQF
TRBJ2-1 | TRBV2 | once | 10 | ASSYSGNEQF
TRBJ1-5 | TRBV7-3 | NA | 11 | ASSPEHNQPQH
TRBJ2-7 | TRBV28 | once | 12 | ASSSYRETHEQY
TRBJ1-1 | TRBV9 | NA | 13 | ASSVSGQPNTEAF
TRBJ1-5 | TRBV6-1 | NA | 13 | ASSERGGTNQPQH
TRBJ1-5 | TRBV5-1 | NA | 12 | ASKEGAGNQPQH
TRBJ2-4 | TRBV28 | NA | 13 | ASHDRSIAKNIQY
TRBJ2-5 | TRBV24-1 | once | 15 | ATSGDPWTHTQETQY
TRBJ2-3 | TRBV5-6 | NA | 12 | ASSPGTGTDTQY
TRBJ2-3 | TRBV7-3 | NA | 13 | ASSSGTQITDTQY
TRBJ1-5 | TRBV18 | NA | 12 | ASSPRGENQPQH
TRBJ2-1 | TRBV7-9 | few | 11 | ASSLSHGNEQF
TRBJ2-7 | TRBV30 | NA | 10 | AWWDSSHEQY
TRBJ1-5 | TRBV7-8 | NA | 14 | ASSALTGVSNQPQH
TRBJ2-1 | TRBV6-5 | NA | 12 | ASSYSEVHNEQF
TRBJ2-1 | TRBV30 | NA | 10 | AWGRGSVEQF
TRBJ1-5 | TRBV5-6 | NA | 12 | ASSSGAHNQPQH
TRBJ2-7 | TRBV7-7 | NA | 12 | ASSVISLASEQY
TRBJ2-2 | TRBV18 | NA | 13 | ASSPGDRRTGELF
TRBJ2-3 | TRBV9 | NA | 13 | ASSADRWDQDTQY
TRBJ2-2 | TRBV11-2 | NA | 12 | ASSSPGTGWGMF
TRBJ2-1 | TRBV3-1/TRBV3-2 | few | 16 | ASSHKTSGVSSYNEQF
TRBJ2-7 | TRBV5-4 | NA | 12 | ASSWGQAAYEQY
TRBJ2-2 | TRBV7-2 | NA | 11 | ASKGPNTGELF
TRBJ2-1 | TRBV12-5 | NA | 14 | ASGLRGGSRFHEQF
TRBJ2-2 | TRBV9 | NA | 13 | ASSVVSAGTGELF
TRBJ2-3 | TRBV5-1 | few | 17 | ASSLGRSGRASRPDTQY
TRBJ2-7 | TRBV19 | once | 12 | ASSPRQGRYEQY
TRBJ2-3 | TRBV3-1/TRBV3-2 | NA | 14 | ASSRLTGVKEDTQY
TRBJ1-5 | TRBV19 | NA | 13 | ASSIDAGTPQPQH
TRBJ1-1 | TRBV30 | few | 8 | AWGDREAF
TRBJ2-1 | TRBV4-1 | NA | 14 | ASSQEIVTTYNEQF
TRBJ1-4 | TRBV28 | NA | 13 | ASSLLGTGNEKLF
TRBJ1-2 | TRBV4-3 | once | 12 | ASSPGKYRYGYT
TRBJ1-4 | TRBV3-1/TRBV3-2 | few | 13 | ASSQERDSNEKLF